This T cell receptor beta chain derives from a study of shared clonotypes between healthy human individuals. Regarding the study as a whole: What rarefaction showed was incomplete sorted-subset sequencing despite large depth. Generally, estimated richness proved larger in naive subsets than it did in memory subsets.

TCRdb's copy holds only in-frame clones and misses some; the assay was immunoSEQ multiplex PCR. The profile covers about 700,000 clones, with around 92% appearing a single time and nearly 25% taken by the ten largest. CD45RO-negative, CCR7-selected cells formed the naive CD8 fraction, which excluded terminally differentiated effector memory CD45RA+ cells. Adults of Caucasian background living in Nashville, Tennessee made up all donors. A word on this clone: Its specificity is not known.

With 1 base clipped from V and 3 bases from J, the junction kept 8 bases outside the gene matches. CDR3 length equals 16 residues. The V gene's germline CDR1 is SEHNR and CDR2 FQNEAQ (reference sequence). Source material: naive CD8+ T cells sorted from blood. The genes are TRBV7-9 and TRBJ1-1, with 7 bases lining up with TRBD1. This receptor was obtained from a man aged 25-45 years in good health. The CDR3 sequence is CASSLGGQWGHTEAFF. Here the CDR3 DNA reads TGTGCCAGCAGCTTAGGGGGACAGTGGGGGCACACTGAAGCTTTCTTT. The full variable domain, its missing parts supplied by reference TRBV7-9 and TRBJ1-1, is DTGVSQNPRHKITKRGQNVTFRCDPISEHNRLYWYRQTLGQGPEFLTYFQNEAQLEKSRLLSDRFSAERPKGSFSTLEIQRTEQGDSAMYLCASSLGGQWGHTEAFFGQGTRLTVV.